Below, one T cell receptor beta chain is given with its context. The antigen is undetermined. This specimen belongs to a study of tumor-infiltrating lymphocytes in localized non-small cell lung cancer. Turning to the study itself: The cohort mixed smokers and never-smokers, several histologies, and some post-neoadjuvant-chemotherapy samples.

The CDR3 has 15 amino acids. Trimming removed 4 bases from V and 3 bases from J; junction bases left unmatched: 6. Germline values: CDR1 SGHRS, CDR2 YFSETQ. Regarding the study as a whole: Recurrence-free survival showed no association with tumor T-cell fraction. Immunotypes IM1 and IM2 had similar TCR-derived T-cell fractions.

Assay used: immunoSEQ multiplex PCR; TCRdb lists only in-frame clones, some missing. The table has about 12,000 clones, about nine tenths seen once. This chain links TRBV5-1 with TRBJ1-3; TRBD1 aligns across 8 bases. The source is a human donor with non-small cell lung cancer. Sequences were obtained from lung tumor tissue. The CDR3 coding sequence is TGCGCCAGCAGCGACCGGGACAGGTTTGGAAACACCATATATTTT. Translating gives CASSDRDRFGNTIYF.